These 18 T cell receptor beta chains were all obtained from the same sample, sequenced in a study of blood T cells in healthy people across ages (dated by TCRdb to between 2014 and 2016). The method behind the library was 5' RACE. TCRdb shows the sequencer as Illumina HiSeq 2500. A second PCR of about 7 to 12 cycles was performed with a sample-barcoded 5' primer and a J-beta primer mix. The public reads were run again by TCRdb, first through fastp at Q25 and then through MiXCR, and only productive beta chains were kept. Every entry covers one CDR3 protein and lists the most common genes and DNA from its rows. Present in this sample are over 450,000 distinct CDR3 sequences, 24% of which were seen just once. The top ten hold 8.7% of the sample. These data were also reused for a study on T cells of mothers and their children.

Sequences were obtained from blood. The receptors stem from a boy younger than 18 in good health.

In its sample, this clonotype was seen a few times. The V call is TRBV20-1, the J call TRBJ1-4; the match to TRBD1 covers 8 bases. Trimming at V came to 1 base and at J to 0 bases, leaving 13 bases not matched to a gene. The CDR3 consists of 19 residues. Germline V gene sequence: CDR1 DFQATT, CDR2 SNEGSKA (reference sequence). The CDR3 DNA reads TGCAGTGCTAGAGTACCGTCCCCACAGGGGGGAACAACTAATGAAAAACTGTTTTTT. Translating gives CSARVPSPQGGTTNEKLFF.

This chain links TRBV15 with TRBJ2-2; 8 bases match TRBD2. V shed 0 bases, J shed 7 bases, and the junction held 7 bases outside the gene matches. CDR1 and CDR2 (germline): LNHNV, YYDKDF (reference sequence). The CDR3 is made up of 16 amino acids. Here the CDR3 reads CATSREPGLGGGELFF. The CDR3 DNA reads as TGTGCCACCAGCAGAGAGCCGGGACTAGGGGGCGGGGAGCTGTTTTTT.

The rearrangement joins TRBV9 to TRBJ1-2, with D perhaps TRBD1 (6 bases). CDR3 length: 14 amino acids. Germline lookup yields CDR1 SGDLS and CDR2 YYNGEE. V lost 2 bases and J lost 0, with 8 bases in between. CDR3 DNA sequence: TGTGCCAGCAGCGTCGGGGGCGCTAACTATGGCTACACCTTC. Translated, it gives CASSVGGANYGYTF.

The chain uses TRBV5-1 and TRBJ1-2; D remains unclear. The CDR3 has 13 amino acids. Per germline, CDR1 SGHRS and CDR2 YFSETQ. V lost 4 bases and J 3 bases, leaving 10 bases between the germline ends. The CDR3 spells CASSQTPDYGYTF. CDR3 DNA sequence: TGCGCCAGCAGCCAAACCCCGGACTATGGCTACACCTTC.

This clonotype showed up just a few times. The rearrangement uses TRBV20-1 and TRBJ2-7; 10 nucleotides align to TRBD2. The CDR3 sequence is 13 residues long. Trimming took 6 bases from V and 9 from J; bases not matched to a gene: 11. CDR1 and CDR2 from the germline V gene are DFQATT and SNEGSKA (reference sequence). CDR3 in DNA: TGCAGTGCAGCTGCTAGCGGGAGCTTTTGGCAGTACTTC. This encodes CSAAASGSFWQYF.

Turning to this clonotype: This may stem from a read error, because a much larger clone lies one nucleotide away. The CDR3 protein is CASGFRTSGNTTYF. The CDR3 nucleotides read TGTGCTAGTGGTTTTAGAACGTCTGGAAACACCACATATTTT. The chain carries TRBV12-5 and TRBJ1-3; D gene unclear. This CDR3 has 14 amino acids. Germline V lookup: CDR1 LGHNT, CDR2 FRNRAP.

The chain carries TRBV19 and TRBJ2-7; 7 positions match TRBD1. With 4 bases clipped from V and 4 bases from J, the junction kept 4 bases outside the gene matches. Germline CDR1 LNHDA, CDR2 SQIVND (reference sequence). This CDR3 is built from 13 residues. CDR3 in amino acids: CASSTYRGYEQYF. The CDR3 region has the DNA TGTGCCAGTAGTACCTACAGGGGTTACGAGCAGTACTTC. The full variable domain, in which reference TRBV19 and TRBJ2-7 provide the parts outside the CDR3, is DGGITQSPKYLFRKEGQNVTLSCEQNLNHDAMYWYRQDPGQGLRLIYYSQIVNDFQKGDIAEGYSVSREKKESFPLTVTSAQKNPTAFYLCASSTYRGYEQYFGPGTRLTVT.

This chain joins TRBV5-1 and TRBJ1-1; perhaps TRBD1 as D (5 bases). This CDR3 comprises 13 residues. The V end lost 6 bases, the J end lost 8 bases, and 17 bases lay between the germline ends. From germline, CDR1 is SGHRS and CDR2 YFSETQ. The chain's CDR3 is CASTEAGFGEAFF. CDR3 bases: TGCGCCAGCACCGAGGCAGGGTTCGGGGAAGCTTTCTTT.

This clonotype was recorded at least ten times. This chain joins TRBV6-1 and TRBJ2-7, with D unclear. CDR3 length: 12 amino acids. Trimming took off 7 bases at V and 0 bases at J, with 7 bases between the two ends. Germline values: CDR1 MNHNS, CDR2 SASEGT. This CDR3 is CASTLDSYEQYF. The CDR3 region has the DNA TGTGCCAGCACCTTAGACTCCTACGAGCAGTACTTC.

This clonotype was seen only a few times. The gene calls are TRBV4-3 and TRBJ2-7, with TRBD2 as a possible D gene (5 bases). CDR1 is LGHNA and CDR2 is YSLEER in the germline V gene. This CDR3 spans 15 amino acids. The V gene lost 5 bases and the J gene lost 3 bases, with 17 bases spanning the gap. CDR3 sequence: CASSSTADGDYEQYF. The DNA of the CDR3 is TGCGCCAGCAGCTCGACGGCGGACGGGGACTACGAGCAGTACTTC.

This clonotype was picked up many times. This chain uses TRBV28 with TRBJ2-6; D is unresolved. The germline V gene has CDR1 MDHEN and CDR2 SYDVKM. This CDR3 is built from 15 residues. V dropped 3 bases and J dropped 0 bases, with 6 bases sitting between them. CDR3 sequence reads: CASSFRLSGANVLTF. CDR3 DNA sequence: TGTGCCAGCAGTTTCAGACTCTCTGGGGCCAACGTCCTGACTTTC.

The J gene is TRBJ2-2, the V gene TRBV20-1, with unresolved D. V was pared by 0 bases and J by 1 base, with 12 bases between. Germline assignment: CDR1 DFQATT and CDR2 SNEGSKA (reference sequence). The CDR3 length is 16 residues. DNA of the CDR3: TGCAGTGCTAGAGATAGTCTCCAGGAGAACACCGGGGAGCTGTTTTTT. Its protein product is CSARDSLQENTGELFF.

Written as DNA, the CDR3 is TGCAGTGCTAGAGATCGCTGGCGGGGAGGCACTGAAGCTTTCTTT. Translation gives CSARDRWRGGTEAFF. The rearrangement links TRBV20-1 to TRBJ1-1; no reliable D call. This CDR3 comprises 15 residues. Germline CDR1 and CDR2: DFQATT and SNEGSKA (reference sequence). V dropped 0 bases and J dropped 4 bases, with 15 bases sitting between them.

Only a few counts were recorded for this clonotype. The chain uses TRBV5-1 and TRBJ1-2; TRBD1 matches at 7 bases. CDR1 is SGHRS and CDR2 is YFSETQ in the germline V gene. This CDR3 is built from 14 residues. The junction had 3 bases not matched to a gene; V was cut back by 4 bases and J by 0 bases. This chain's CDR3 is CASSTGEPNYGYTF. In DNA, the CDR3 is TGCGCCAGCAGCACAGGGGAGCCTAACTATGGCTACACCTTC.

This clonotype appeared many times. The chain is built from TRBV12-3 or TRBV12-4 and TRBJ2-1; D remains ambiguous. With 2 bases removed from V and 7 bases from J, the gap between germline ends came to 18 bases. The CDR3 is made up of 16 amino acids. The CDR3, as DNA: TGTGCCAGCAGTTTAAGAGTGGCAGAAGGTCGGAATGAGCAGTTCTTC. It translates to CASSLRVAEGRNEQFF.

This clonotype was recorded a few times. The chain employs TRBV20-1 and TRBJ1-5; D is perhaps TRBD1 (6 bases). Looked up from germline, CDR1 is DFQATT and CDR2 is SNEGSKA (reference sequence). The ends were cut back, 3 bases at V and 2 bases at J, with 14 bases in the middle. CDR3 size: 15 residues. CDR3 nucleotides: TGCAGTGCTAGGGTCCCCAGGGGTGGCAATCAGCCCCAGCATTTT. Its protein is CSARVPRGGNQPQHF.

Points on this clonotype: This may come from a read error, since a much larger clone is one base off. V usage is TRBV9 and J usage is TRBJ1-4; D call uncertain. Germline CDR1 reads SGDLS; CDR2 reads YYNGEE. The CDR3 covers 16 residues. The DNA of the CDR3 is TGTGCCAGCAGCGTAGGGAGACGGGCAACTAATGAAAAACTGCTTTTT. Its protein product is CASSVGRRATNEKLLF. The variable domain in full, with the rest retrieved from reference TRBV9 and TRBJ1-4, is DSGVTQTPKHLITATGQRVTLRCSPRSGDLSVYWYQQSLDQGLQFLIQYYNGEERAKGNILERFSAQQFPDLHSELNLSSLELGDSALYFCASSVGRRATNEKLLFGSGTQLSVL.

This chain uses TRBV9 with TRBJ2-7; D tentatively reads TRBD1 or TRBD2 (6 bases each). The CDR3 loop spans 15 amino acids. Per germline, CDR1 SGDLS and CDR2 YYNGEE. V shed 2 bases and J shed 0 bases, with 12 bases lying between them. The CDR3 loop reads CASSVGGGGSYEQYF. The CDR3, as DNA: TGTGCCAGCAGCGTCGGTGGAGGGGGCTCCTACGAGCAGTACTTC.